Listed below are T cell receptor beta chains from one sample, sequenced in a study of blood T cell repertoires in COVID-19. The repertoire was sequenced with immunoSEQ multiplex PCR; TCRdb's copy has only in-frame clones and lacks some. The sample holds under 200,000 clones, approximately 80% seen once. Sequences were obtained from peripheral blood. The source is a woman of 80 years or more with active or convalescent COVID-19. Both conserved end residues are part of each CDR3. D genes are given only for firm matches. Some rows mark clone size as missing; the rest say once, few, many or name a class of expanded clone.

d_call	v_call	j_call	clone_size	cdr3_aa	cdr3_nt
NA	TRBV18	TRBJ1-2	NA	CASSPSGEGYGYTF	TGTGCCAGCTCACCATCGGGGGAGGGCTATGGCTACACCTTC
NA	TRBV30	TRBJ1-4	NA	CAWSGDRRGLFF	TGTGCCTGGAGTGGGGACCGCCGGGGGCTGTTTTTT
NA	TRBV25-1	TRBJ1-2	NA	CASSDPQDANYGYTF	TGTGCCAGCAGTGATCCACAGGATGCTAACTATGGCTACACCTTC
TRBD1	TRBV6-5	TRBJ2-7	NA	CASSTRDRAYEQYF	TGTGCCAGCAGTACCCGGGACAGGGCCTACGAGCAGTACTTC
TRBD2	TRBV7-2	TRBJ2-3	NA	CASSLKGRGGGSDTQYF	TGTGCCAGCAGCTTAAAGGGGCGCGGGGGTGGTTCTGATACGCAGTATTTT
NA	TRBV25-1	TRBJ1-2	NA	CASSRAGGYTF	TGTGCCAGCAGTCGGGCAGGGGGCTACACCTTC
TRBD1	TRBV5-5	TRBJ2-7	NA	CASSLSRQGARNEQYF	TGTGCCAGCAGCTTAAGTAGACAGGGGGCAAGGAACGAGCAGTACTTC
NA	TRBV7-9	TRBJ2-7	NA	CASSGGLPYLDEQYF	TGTGCCAGCAGCGGGGGACTGCCGTACCTCGACGAGCAGTACTTC
TRBD1	TRBV24-1	TRBJ2-6	NA	CATSEHDRAGANVLTF	TGTGCCACCAGTGAGCATGACAGGGCTGGGGCCAACGTCCTGACTTTC
TRBD1	TRBV5-6	TRBJ2-4	once	CASSWKGTDILAKNIQYF	TGTGCCAGCAGCTGGAAGGGGACAGACATTCTAGCCAAAAACATTCAGTACTTC
NA	TRBV18	TRBJ2-7	once	CASSTPQAGYEQYF	TGTGCCAGCTCAACCCCCCAAGCGGGCTACGAGCAGTACTTC
TRBD1	TRBV6-2/TRBV6-3	TRBJ2-7	few	CASSDRTGNYEQYF	TGTGCCAGCAGTGACCGGACAGGGAACTACGAGCAGTACTTC
TRBD1	TRBV6-5	TRBJ1-3	few	CASSQGASSGNTIYF	TGTGCCAGCAGCCAGGGGGCTTCCTCTGGAAACACCATATATTTT
NA	TRBV6-5	TRBJ2-2	NA	CASRATGLTGELFF	TGTGCCAGCAGGGCTACAGGGTTAACCGGGGAGCTGTTTTTT
TRBD2	TRBV6-5	TRBJ2-3	NA	CASRFGTSGWDTQYF	TGTGCCAGCAGATTCGGGACTAGCGGTTGGGATACGCAGTATTTT
TRBD1	TRBV27	TRBJ1-5	NA	CASSFYRTGVNQPQHF	TGTGCCAGCAGCTTTTATAGGACAGGGGTCAATCAGCCCCAGCATTTT
TRBD1	TRBV10-3	TRBJ2-7	NA	CAITQRDSGHEQYF	TGTGCCATCACCCAACGGGACAGTGGCCACGAGCAGTACTTC
NA	TRBV14	TRBJ1-6	NA	CASSQVAGFSPLHF	TGTGCCAGCAGCCAAGTGGCAGGGTTTTCACCCCTCCACTTT
NA	TRBV19	TRBJ2-6	few	CASSIVQNLPGANVLTF	TGTGCCAGTAGTATAGTTCAGAACCTCCCGGGGGCCAACGTCCTGACTTTC
TRBD1	TRBV18	TRBJ1-4	NA	CASSPLQGSNEKLFF	TGTGCCAGCTCACCATTACAGGGGTCTAATGAAAAACTGTTTTTT
NA	TRBV4-1	TRBJ1-4	NA	CASSQDRVNEKLFF	TGCGCCAGCAGCCAAGACAGGGTTAATGAAAAACTGTTTTTT
TRBD1	TRBV6-2/TRBV6-3	TRBJ2-2	once	CASSYGTGDVGELFF	TGTGCCAGCAGTTACGGTACAGGGGACGTCGGGGAGCTGTTTTTT
TRBD1	TRBV7-6	TRBJ1-1	NA	CASSSDRVSTTEAFF	TGTGCCAGCAGCTCCGACAGGGTTTCGACAACTGAAGCTTTCTTT
NA	TRBV2	TRBJ1-1	once	CASTRGGVGTEAFF	TGTGCCAGCACCCGAGGGGGGGTCGGCACTGAAGCTTTCTTT
TRBD1	TRBV11-2	TRBJ1-5	NA	CASSLTGGSQPQHF	TGTGCCAGCAGCCTGACAGGGGGCAGTCAGCCCCAGCATTTT
TRBD1	TRBV5-8	TRBJ1-1	NA	CASSPRTGYNTEAFF	TGTGCCAGCAGCCCCCGGACAGGTTATAACACTGAAGCTTTCTTT
NA	TRBV3-1/TRBV3-2	TRBJ1-3	NA	CASSQDGAAPKYNSGNTIYF	TGTGCCAGCAGCCAAGATGGGGCGGCACCTAAGTATAACTCTGGAAACACCATATATTTT
NA	TRBV10-3	TRBJ1-3	once	CAISETGSSGNTIYF	TGTGCCATCAGTGAGACAGGGTCCTCTGGAAACACCATATATTTT
TRBD1	TRBV11-2	TRBJ1-2	NA	CASSLEGGQSYGYTF	TGTGCCAGCAGCTTAGAGGGGGGACAGAGCTATGGCTACACCTTC
TRBD1	TRBV7-3	TRBJ2-6	NA	CASSPTRDRVTGANVLTF	TGTGCCAGCAGCCCCACCCGGGACAGGGTAACTGGGGCCAACGTCCTGACTTTC
NA	TRBV3-1/TRBV3-2	TRBJ2-7	NA	CASSQGTDSGEQYF	TGTGCCAGCAGCCAAGGGACAGACTCGGGCGAGCAGTACTTC
TRBD2	TRBV5-6	TRBJ2-5	NA	CASSLRTSGGQETQYF	TGTGCCAGCAGCTTGCGGACTAGCGGGGGACAAGAGACCCAGTACTTC
TRBD2	TRBV7-9	TRBJ2-1	NA	CASSKTSGGDNEQFF	TGTGCCAGCAGCAAAACTAGCGGGGGGGACAATGAGCAGTTCTTC
NA	TRBV28	TRBJ1-2	NA	CASSSRGYGYTF	TGTGCCAGCAGCTCCAGGGGCTACGGCTACACCTTC
NA	TRBV5-1	TRBJ2-2	NA	CASSSGQTNTGELFF	TGCGCCAGCAGCTCCGGACAGACAAACACCGGGGAGCTGTTTTTT
NA	TRBV6-5	TRBJ1-2	NA	CASRRQNYGYTF	TGTGCCAGCAGGAGACAGAACTATGGCTACACCTTC
NA	TRBV19	TRBJ1-5	few	CASSIERGSHQPQHF	TGTGCCAGTAGTATAGAAAGGGGTTCCCATCAGCCCCAGCATTTT
TRBD1	TRBV10-3	TRBJ2-7	NA	CAISPTGTVSYEQYF	TGTGCCATCAGTCCCACCGGGACAGTATCCTACGAGCAGTACTTC
NA	TRBV4-3	TRBJ1-6	NA	CASSQDHRRSDSPLHF	TGCGCCAGCAGCCAAGATCACAGACGATCGGATTCACCCCTCCACTTT